The 6 T cell receptor beta chains listed next were all sequenced from one sample in a study of cytomegalovirus exposure and HLA in healthy donors. Libraries were prepared by immunoSEQ multiplex PCR; TCRdb keeps only in-frame clonotypes and omits some of them. The sample has approximately 39,000 clones, roughly 93% seen once. The specimen sequenced was PBMCs. Source of these receptors: a young man in good health and CMV-seronegative.

A single count supports this clone. The chain recombines TRBV9 with TRBJ1-4, with a weak D call TRBD1 (5 bases). This CDR3 contains 15 residues. CDR1 is SGDLS, CDR2 YYNGEE, per germline. Trimming pared 4 bases from V and 5 bases from J, leaving 15 bases between. The DNA of the CDR3 is TGTGCCAGCAGCCCGAGCGGGACGGTGAATGAAAAACTGTTTTTT. Translating it yields CASSPSGTVNEKLFF.

This clone showed up just once. The V gene is TRBV6-1, the J gene TRBJ2-2; D may be TRBD2 (7 bases). CDR1 and CDR2 (germline): MNHNS, SASEGT. CDR3 length: 15 amino acids. The V end lost 8 bases, the J end lost 5 bases, and 18 bases lay between the germline ends. The CDR3 sequence is CASAGGDIGTGELFF. In nucleotides, the CDR3 is TGTGCCAGCGCTGGGGGGGACATTGGTACCGGGGAGCTGTTTTTT.

The V call is TRBV19, the J call TRBJ2-3; TRBD2 aligns across 11 bases. The CDR3 totals 17 residues. The J segment lost 2 bases and the V segment lost 4 bases, leaving 8 bases of the junction unmatched. Looked up from germline, CDR1 is LNHDA and CDR2 is SQIVND (reference sequence). DNA of the CDR3: TGTGCCAGTAGTACCCGGACTAGCGGGCTCCTCACAGATACGCAGTATTTT. Its translation: CASSTRTSGLLTDTQYF.

The CDR3 here is CASSPWDRGSTDTQYF. In DNA, the CDR3 is TGTGCCAGCAGCCCGTGGGACAGGGGAAGCACAGATACGCAGTATTTT. The chain recombines TRBV11-1 with TRBJ2-3; 10 bases map to TRBD1. CDR1 is SGHAT and CDR2 is FQDESV in the germline V gene (reference sequence). The ends lost 5 bases at V and 0 bases at J; junction bases unmatched: 5. This CDR3 region has 16 residues.

CDR3: CASSLRSGREYEQYF. CDR3 nucleotide sequence: TGTGCCAGCAGTTTACGGAGCGGGAGAGAATACGAGCAGTACTTC. This chain connects TRBV28 to TRBJ2-7; 8 nucleotides match TRBD2. The V gene end was trimmed by 2 bases and the J gene end by 4 bases; junction bases not matched to a gene: 7. The CDR3 extends over 15 amino acids. Germline CDR1 is MDHEN and CDR2 is SYDVKM.

This clone was detected only a few times. The chain has TRBV10-3 and TRBJ1-5; possible D gene TRBD1, 5 bases. V was cut by 6 bases and J by 3 bases, with 12 bases left in between. Germline V CDR1 and CDR2: ENHRY, SYGVKD. This CDR3 spans 14 amino acids. The CDR3 nucleotides are TGTGCCATCAGCACGGGGGAGATCAATCAGCCCCAGCATTTT. This gives the protein CAISTGEINQPQHF.